This TCR beta chain was captured by sequencing in a study of blood T cell repertoires in COVID-19 (dated by TCRdb to 2018 to 2020). In the study overall: Collaborator samples came from the United States, Italy and Spain and covered acute and convalescent phases of COVID-19. Nearly every sample came with metadata listing a de-identified subject ID, COVID-19 status, age in years and sex. The repertoires were released in a freely available public database intended as a resource for research on the immune response to SARS-CoV-2. Samples came from the ongoing ImmuneRACE study (first 160 participants) plus 1,254 subjects from 6 global collaborators. The prospective study material was composed of cDNA or gDNA derived from T cells, B-cell-depleted T cells, or PBMCs. Subjects who had been exposed to COVID-19, were actively infected with it, or had recovered from it provided the deeply sampled blood TCRbeta repertoires that made up the dataset. Where available, HLA class I and class II types were obtained from metadata supplied by the sample provider rather than from assay-based typing. Results the study describes overall, beyond this receptor: The amount of clinical and demographic metadata varied by source and participant and was provided uncurated.

Each collaborating institution followed its own protocols to collect whole blood in K2EDTA tubes. For TCRbeta analysis, collaborator samples were shipped as frozen whole blood, as isolated PBMCs, or as DNA extracted from either sample type. The immunoSEQ Assay, a bias-controlled multiplex PCR, was used to amplify TCRbeta CDR3 regions from genomic DNA. In the source study's methods: Within the assay, amplification of reference gene primers was used to estimate how many nucleated cells each sample contained. Sequence reads were collapsed and filtered to measure the absolute abundance of every unique TCRbeta CDR3 rearrangement. Productive Simpson clonality was computed per sample as the square root of Simpson's diversity index over productive rearrangements. In its TCRdb copy, this immuneACCESS table keeps in-frame sequences only and misses some clones. Where compared with another copy, unresolved V genes explain less than half of these, and the others have no known cause. V and J calls plus clone size are reproduced from that table; the DNA served to infer D and trimming. This sample gives tens of thousands of clones in total; around 80% of them show up just once. The top ten constitute over 2% of the sample.

For this clone: Its antigen specificity is not known. Nothing much larger sits one base from this clone, and base qualities are not available.

The germline V gene specifies SNHLY as CDR1 and FYNNEI as CDR2. There are 12 amino acids in the CDR3, from cysteine to phenylalanine inclusive. Only the CDR3 region is kept as DNA, spanning 36 bases read in frame from base 1. The germline ends are 10 bases apart after V is trimmed by 6 bases and J by 5 bases. Sequencing was carried out using peripheral blood. The TCR was taken from a man of 80 years or more with active or convalescent COVID-19. The sequence links TRBV2 to TRBJ2-5, and perhaps TRBD2 as D gene, on 6 matching bases. The bases are TGTGCCAGCAGCGGGACTTGGGAGACCCAGTACTTC. Its amino acids are CASSGTWETQYF. Joined to the reference TRBV2 and TRBJ2-5 proteins, this CDR3 gives the full variable domain: EPEVTQTPSHQVTQMGQEVILRCVPISNHLYFYWYRQILGQKVEFLVSFYNNEISEKSEIFDDQFSVERPDGSNFTLKIRSTKLEDSAMYFCASSGTWETQYFGPGTRLLVL.